A single TCR beta chain is shown here with its context. Its antigen remains unidentified. In the naive CD8 group, cells lacked CD45RO and were positively selected for CCR7, so terminally differentiated effector memory CD45RA+ cells were left out. The data originate from a study of shared clonotypes between healthy human individuals. Assay used: immunoSEQ multiplex PCR; TCRdb lists only in-frame clones, some missing. This sample carries roughly 2,000,000 clones, around 96% of them seen once, and the ten largest clones take 1.2%. Study results and caveats: Only a few donors were included, so the genetic and exposure-history diversity represented was limited.

The sequence derives from a man between 18 and 35 years old in good health. The specimen sequenced was naive CD8+ T cells sorted from blood.

The CDR3 nucleotides read TGTGCCAGCAGTTTCTTGGGTGGGGGCGGAGAGACCCAGTACTTC. As protein: CASSFLGGGGETQYF. J is TRBJ2-5 and V is TRBV27, with a possible D match to TRBD1 (6 bases). Trimming removed 3 bases at V and 4 bases at J, with 15 bases between. This CDR3 comprises 15 residues. Per the germline V gene, CDR1 is MNHEY and CDR2 is SMNVEV (reference sequence).